The next 7 T cell receptor beta chains were all read from a single sample in a study of prognosis after radiotherapy for stage I lung cancer. Starting from genomic DNA, TCR beta CDR3 was amplified through two-round multiplex PCR. Round one of PCR was performed, and it used primers specific to each TRBV and TRBJ gene. TCRdb recomputed calls from the multiplex PCR reads with MiXCR, one row per CDR3 protein. In the table there are under 75,000 distinct CDR3 sequences, approximately 25% of which are singletons. The sequencing used PBMCs, collected before or after stereotactic body radiation therapy (not recorded which). Receptors originate from a donor at least 50 years old with non-small cell lung cancer.

This clonotype occurred many times. A read error is possible here, since a much larger clone lies one base away. This chain links TRBV6-1 with TRBJ2-7; tentatively, D is TRBD2 (5 bases). V gave up 8 bases and J gave up 3 bases, with 20 bases separating them. Per the germline V gene, CDR1 is MNHNS and CDR2 is SASEGT. The CDR3 covers 15 residues. CDR3 loop: CASFRGQVYRYEQYF. The CDR3 bases are TGTGCCAGCTTTCGAGGGCAGGTGTATCGCTACGAGCAGTACTTC.

Concerning this clonotype itself: A read error may explain this, as a much larger clone is one base away. This chain joins TRBV12-3 or TRBV12-4 and TRBJ2-3; TRBD2 aligns across 8 bases. J gave up 4 bases and V 0 bases, and 21 bases lay outside the gene matches. The CDR3 totals 21 residues. CDR3 residues: CASSLALGVGVRRGAPDTQYF. The CDR3 nucleotides are TGTGCCAGCAGTTTAGCGCTGGGGGTTGGGGTGAGGCGGGGGGCGCCAGATACGCAGTATTTT.

The gene calls are TRBV15 and TRBJ1-2; no reliable D call. The CDR3 length is 13 residues. Per the germline V gene, CDR1 is LNHNV and CDR2 is YYDKDF (reference sequence). V was cut by 7 bases and J by 8 bases, with 17 bases left in between. CDR3 residues: CATTACGVGGYTF. In nucleotides, the CDR3 is TGTGCCACCACCGCCTGCGGGGTGGGCGGCTACACCTTC.

This clonotype has a count of ten or more. The chain is built from TRBV5-1 and TRBJ2-5, with 8 nucleotides matching TRBD2. The CDR3 totals 14 residues. Germline assignment: CDR1 SGHRS and CDR2 YFSETQ. J was trimmed by 2 bases and V by 4 bases; bases with no gene match: 4. The CDR3 region has the DNA TGCGCCAGCAGCACGGGAGGGGGACAAGAGACCCAGTACTTC. Protein product: CASSTGGGQETQYF.

On this clonotype: A read error may account for a junction end that differs from germline. The rearrangement links TRBV28 to TRBJ2-7; 8 bases align to TRBD1. The CDR3 runs to 13 residues. CDR1 is MDHEN, CDR2 SYDVKM, per germline. The CDR3 nucleotides read TGTGCCAGTTACGACAGGGGACGCTACGATCAGTACTTC. It translates to CASYDRGRYDQYF. Complete variable domain (other parts from reference TRBV28 and TRBJ2-7): DVKVTQSSRYLVKRTGEKVFLECVQDMDHENMFWYRQDPGLGLRLIYFSYDVKMKEKGDIPEGYSVSREKKERFSLILESASTNQTSMYLCASYDRGRYDQYFGPGTRLTVT.

At least ten counts were recorded for this clonotype. V gene TRBV28 combines with J gene TRBJ1-2; the D gene is possibly TRBD1 (6 bases). Germline V gives CDR1 MDHEN, CDR2 SYDVKM. The CDR3 contains 13 residues. V was trimmed by 5 bases and J by 4 bases, leaving 11 bases between them. CDR3 sequence: CASSPGDGYGYTF. The CDR3 nucleotides are TGTGCCAGCAGTCCAGGGGACGGCTATGGCTACACCTTC.

This clonotype came up many times. The J gene is TRBJ1-1, the V gene TRBV3-1; maybe TRBD1 (6 bases). The germline V and J ends were trimmed by 4 bases and 2 bases, with 14 bases remaining between them. Germline lookup yields CDR1 LGHDT and CDR2 YNNKEL (reference sequence). This CDR3 comprises 15 residues. CDR3 DNA: TGTGCCAGCAGCCCCACATACAGGGATAACACTGAAGCTTTCTTT. This codes for CASSPTYRDNTEAFF.